This T cell receptor (beta chain) was observed in a study of cytotoxic CD8 clonotypes in ibrutinib-treated CLL. The repertoire was sequenced with immunoSEQ multiplex PCR; TCRdb's copy has only in-frame clones and lacks some. The repertoire has around 330,000 clones, around 66% of them found once; the top ten carry roughly 6.8%. As concerns this clone: Its antigen is unknown.

Broader study findings: Shared public clonotypes were rare, and on treatment they either got smaller or stayed the same.

Germline CDR1 and CDR2: MNHEY and SMNVEV (reference sequence). V lost 4 bases and J 0 bases, leaving 6 bases between the germline ends. This CDR3 has 13 amino acids. The starting material was PBMCs, obtained after 36 months of ibrutinib treatment. This sequence originates from a human donor with chronic lymphocytic leukemia. The J gene is TRBJ1-1, the V gene TRBV27, with unresolved D. The CDR3 region has the DNA TGTGCCAGCAGTTATACGATGAACACTGAAGCTTTCTTT. It is translated as CASSYTMNTEAFF.